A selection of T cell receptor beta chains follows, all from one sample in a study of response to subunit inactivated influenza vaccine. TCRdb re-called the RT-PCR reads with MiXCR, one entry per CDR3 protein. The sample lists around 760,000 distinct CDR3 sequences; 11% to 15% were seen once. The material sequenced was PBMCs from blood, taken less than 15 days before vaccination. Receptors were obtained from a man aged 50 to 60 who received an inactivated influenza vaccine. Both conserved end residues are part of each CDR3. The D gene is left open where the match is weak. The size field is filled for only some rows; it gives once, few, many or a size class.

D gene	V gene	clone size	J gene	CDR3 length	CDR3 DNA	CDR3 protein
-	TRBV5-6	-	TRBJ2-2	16	TGTGCCAGCAGCTTTCAGGGAAGTGGGAACACCGGGGAGCTGTTTTTT	CASSFQGSGNTGELFF
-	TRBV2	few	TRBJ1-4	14	TGTGCCAGCAGTGAGCAGACAGGTGGTGAAAAACTGTTTTTT	CASSEQTGGEKLFF
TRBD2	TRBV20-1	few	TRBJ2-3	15	TGCAGTGCTTTGACCGTTAGCGGGGGCACAGATACGCAGTATTTT	CSALTVSGGTDTQYF
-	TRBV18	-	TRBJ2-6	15	TGTGCCAGCTCACCCGGGAAAACTGGGGCCAACGTCCTGACTTTC	CASSPGKTGANVLTF
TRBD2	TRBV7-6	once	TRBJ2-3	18	TGTGCCAGCGCCCGGGGACTAGTGGGAGAAAGGAGCACAGATACGCAGTATTTT	CASARGLVGERSTDTQYF
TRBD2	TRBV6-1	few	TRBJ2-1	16	TGTGCCAGCAGGGCGATAGCGGGACTAGGAGGCAATGAGCAGTTCTTC	CASRAIAGLGGNEQFF
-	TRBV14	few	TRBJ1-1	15	TGTGCCAGCAGCCAAGTTGGTATAATGAACACTGAAGCTTTCTTT	CASSQVGIMNTEAFF
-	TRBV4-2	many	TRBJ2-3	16	TGTGCCAGCAGCCAACCGGGCGGCTCTAGCACAGATACGCAGTATTTT	CASSQPGGSSTDTQYF
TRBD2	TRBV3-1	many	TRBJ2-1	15	TGTGCCAGCAGCCAAATAGCGGGGGGGCGGAGTGAGCAGTTCTTC	CASSQIAGGRSEQFF
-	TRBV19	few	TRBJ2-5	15	TGTGCCAGTAGACCAACAGGGGGGGTATTCGAGACCCAGTACTTC	CASRPTGGVFETQYF
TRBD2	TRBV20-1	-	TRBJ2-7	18	TGCAGTGCTAGGATCTTGGGCCTGGGGGGGGAGAGCTCCTACGAGCAGTACTTC	CSARILGLGGESSYEQYF
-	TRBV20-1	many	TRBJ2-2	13	TGCAGTGCTAGAGAGACAGATACCGGGGAGCTGTTTTTT	CSARETDTGELFF
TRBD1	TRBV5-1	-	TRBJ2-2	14	TGCGCCAGCGGGACAGGGGATAACACCGGGGAGCTGTTTTTT	CASGTGDNTGELFF
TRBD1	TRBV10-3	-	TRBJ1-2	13	TGTGCCATCAGCGACAGGGAAGGCTATGGCTACACCTTC	CAISDREGYGYTF
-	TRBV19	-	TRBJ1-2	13	TGTGCCGCCCACGGGGGACGGAACTATGGCTACACCTTC	CAAHGGRNYGYTF
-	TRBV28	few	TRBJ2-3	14	TGTGCCAGCAGTACGACAGGCCGCACAGATACGCAGTATTTT	CASSTTGRTDTQYF
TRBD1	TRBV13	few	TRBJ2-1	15	TGTGCCAGCAGCTTCGGGACAGGGGGCCCCAATGAGCAGTTCTTC	CASSFGTGGPNEQFF
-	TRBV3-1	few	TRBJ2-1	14	TGTGCCAGCAGCCAAGGGCTTGTATACAATGAGCAGTTCTTC	CASSQGLVYNEQFF
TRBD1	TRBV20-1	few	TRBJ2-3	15	TGCAGTGCTAGAGGGAAAGGGGGCACCGCAGATACGCAGTATTTT	CSARGKGGTADTQYF
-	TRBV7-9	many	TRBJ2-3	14	TGTGCCAGCAGCTGGCAGGGGCGGGCAGATACGCAGTATTTT	CASSWQGRADTQYF